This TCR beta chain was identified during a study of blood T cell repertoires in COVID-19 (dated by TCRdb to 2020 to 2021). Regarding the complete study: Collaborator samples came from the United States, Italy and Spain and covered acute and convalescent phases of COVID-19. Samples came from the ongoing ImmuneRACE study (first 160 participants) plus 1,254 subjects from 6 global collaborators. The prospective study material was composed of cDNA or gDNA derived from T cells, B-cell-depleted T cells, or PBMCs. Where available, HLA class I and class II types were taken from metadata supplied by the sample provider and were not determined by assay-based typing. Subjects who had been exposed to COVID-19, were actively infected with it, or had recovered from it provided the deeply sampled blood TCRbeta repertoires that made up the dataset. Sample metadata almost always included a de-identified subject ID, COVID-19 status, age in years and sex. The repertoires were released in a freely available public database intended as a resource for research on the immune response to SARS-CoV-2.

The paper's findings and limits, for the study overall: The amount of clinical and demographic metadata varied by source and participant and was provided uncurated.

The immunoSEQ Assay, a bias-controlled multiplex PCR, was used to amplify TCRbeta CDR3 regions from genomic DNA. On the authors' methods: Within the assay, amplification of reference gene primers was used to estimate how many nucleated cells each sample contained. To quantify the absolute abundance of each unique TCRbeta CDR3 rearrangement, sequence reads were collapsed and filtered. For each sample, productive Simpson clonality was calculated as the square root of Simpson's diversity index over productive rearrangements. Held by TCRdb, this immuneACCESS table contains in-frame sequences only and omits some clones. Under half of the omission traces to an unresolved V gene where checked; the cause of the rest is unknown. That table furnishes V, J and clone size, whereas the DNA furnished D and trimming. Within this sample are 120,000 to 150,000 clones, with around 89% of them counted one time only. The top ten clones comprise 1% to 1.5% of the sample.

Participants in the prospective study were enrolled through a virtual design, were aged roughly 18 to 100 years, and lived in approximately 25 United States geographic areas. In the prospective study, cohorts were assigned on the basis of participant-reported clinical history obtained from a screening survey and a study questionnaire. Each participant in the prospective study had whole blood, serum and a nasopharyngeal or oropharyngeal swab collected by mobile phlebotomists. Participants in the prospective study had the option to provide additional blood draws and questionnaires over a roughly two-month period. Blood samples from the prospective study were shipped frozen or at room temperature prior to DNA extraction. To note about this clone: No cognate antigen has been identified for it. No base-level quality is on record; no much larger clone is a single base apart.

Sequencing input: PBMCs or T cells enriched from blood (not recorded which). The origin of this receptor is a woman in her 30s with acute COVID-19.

CDR3 region: CASSQGTGRDTEAFF. The nucleotide sequence is given as TGCGCCAGCAGCCAAGGGACAGGGCGGGACACTGAAGCTTTCTTT. The chain employs TRBV4-3 and TRBJ1-1, with 8 bases in between that match TRBD1. From the germline V gene, CDR1 is LGHNA and CDR2 is YSLEER. The germline V and J ends show losses of 1 base and 3 bases respectively, and no gene match explains 4 bases of the junction. Counted from cysteine to phenylalanine, this CDR3 has 15 amino acids. Just the 45-base CDR3 DNA is kept, in frame starting at base 1.